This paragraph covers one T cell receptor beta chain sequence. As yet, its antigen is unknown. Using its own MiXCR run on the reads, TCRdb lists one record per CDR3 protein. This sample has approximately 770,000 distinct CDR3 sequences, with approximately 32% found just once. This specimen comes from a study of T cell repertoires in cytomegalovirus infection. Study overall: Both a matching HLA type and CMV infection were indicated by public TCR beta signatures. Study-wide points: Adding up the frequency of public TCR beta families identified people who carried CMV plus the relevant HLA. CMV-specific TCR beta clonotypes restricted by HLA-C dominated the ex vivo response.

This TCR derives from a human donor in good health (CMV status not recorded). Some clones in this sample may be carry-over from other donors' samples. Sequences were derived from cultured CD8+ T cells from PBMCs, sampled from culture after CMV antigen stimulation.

CDR3 coding DNA: TGTGCCAGTAGTCAATCATCGATAATATTGGAGTTCTCTGGGGCCAACGTCCTGACTTTC. It translates to CASSQSSIILEFSGANVLTF. This chain connects TRBV19 to TRBJ2-6; D call uncertain. Trimming shortened V by 5 bases and J by 0 bases, and 23 bases separated the two germline ends. The CDR3 is 20 amino acids. CDR1 is LNHDA and CDR2 is SQIVND in the germline V gene (reference sequence).